The source of this T cell receptor (beta chain) is a study of cytomegalovirus exposure and HLA in healthy donors. The V end lost 2 bases, the J end lost 0 bases, and 11 bases lay between the germline ends. CDR3 size: 16 residues. Germline V gene data show CDR1 as MNHEY and CDR2 as SVGAGI. This PCR relied on a set of 60 Vbeta primers and 13 Jbeta primers. Produced via immunoSEQ multiplex PCR; TCRdb's table is partial and in-frame only. The table shows some 190,000 clones, with roughly four fifths occurring only once. Comment on this clone: Its target is unknown. Other DNA sequences in the sample encode the same CDR3.

Whole-study findings and limits: The availability of immune exposure information extended only to CMV serostatus.

The sample consisted of PBMCs. The clonotype comes from a man aged 18 to 30 in good health and CMV-seronegative. The chain recombines TRBV6-5 with TRBJ1-3; D ambiguous. The CDR3 DNA sequence: TGTGCCAGCAGTTACAGCCGTCTTAGCTCTGGAAACACCATATATTTT. This codes for CASSYSRLSSGNTIYF.